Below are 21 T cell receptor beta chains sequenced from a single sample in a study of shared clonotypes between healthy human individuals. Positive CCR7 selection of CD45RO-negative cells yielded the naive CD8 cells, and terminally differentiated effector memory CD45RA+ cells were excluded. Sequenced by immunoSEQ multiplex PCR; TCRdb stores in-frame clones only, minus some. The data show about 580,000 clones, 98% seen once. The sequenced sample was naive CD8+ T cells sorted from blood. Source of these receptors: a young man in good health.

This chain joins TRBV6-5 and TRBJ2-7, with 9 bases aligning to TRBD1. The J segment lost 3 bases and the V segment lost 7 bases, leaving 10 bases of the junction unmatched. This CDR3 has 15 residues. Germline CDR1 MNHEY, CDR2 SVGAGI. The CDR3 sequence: CASTPGLDRGYEQYF. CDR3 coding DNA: TGTGCCAGCACCCCAGGACTGGACAGGGGCTACGAGCAGTACTTC.

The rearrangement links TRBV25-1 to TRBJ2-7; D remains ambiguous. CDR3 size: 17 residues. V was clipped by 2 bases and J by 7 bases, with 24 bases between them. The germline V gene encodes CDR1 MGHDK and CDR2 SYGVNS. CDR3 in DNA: TGTGCCAGCAGTGAAGACACGTCTGGGCATTCGTTAGTTGAGCAGTACTTC. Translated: CASSEDTSGHSLVEQYF.

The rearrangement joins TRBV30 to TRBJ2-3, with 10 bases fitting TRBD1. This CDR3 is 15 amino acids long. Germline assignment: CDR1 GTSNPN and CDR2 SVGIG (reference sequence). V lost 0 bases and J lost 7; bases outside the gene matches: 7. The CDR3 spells CAWSVWDRGSYTQYF. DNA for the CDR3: TGTGCCTGGAGTGTATGGGACAGGGGTTCCTATACGCAGTATTTT.

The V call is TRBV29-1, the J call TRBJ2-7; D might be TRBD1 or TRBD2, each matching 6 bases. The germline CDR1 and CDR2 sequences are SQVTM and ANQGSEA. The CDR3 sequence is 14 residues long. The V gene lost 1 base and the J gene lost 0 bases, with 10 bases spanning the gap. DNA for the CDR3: TGCAGCGTTGAAGGGCGGGACACCTCCTACGAGCAGTACTTC. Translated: CSVEGRDTSYEQYF.

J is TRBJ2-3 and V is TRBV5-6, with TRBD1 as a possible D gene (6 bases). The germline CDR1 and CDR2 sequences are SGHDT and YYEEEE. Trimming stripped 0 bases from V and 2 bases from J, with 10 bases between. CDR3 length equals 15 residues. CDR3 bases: TGTGCCAGCAGCTTGGTGACAGGAACCACAGATACGCAGTATTTT. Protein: CASSLVTGTTDTQYF.

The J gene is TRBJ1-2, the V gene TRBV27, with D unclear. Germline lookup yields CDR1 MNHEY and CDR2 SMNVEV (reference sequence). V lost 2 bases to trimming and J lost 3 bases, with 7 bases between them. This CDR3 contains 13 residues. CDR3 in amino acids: CASSLSRDYGYTF. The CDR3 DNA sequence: TGTGCCAGCAGTTTAAGCCGGGACTATGGCTACACCTTC.

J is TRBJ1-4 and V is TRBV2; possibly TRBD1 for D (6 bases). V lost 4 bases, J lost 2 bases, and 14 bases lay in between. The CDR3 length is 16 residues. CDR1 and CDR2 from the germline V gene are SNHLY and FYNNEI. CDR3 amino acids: CASSALGGPTNEKLFF. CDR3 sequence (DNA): TGTGCCAGCAGTGCACTGGGGGGGCCGACTAATGAAAAACTGTTTTTT.

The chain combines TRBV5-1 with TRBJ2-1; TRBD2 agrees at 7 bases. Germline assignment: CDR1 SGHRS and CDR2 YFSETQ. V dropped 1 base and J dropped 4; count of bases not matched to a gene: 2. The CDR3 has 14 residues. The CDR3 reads CASSLSAGYNEQFF. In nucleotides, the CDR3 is TGCGCCAGCAGCTTGTCAGCGGGGTACAATGAGCAGTTCTTC.

The CDR3 here is CASSLVGTGFGYTF. In DNA, the CDR3 is TGTGCCAGCAGCTTAGTTGGGACAGGGTTCGGCTACACCTTC. The V and J genes are TRBV13 and TRBJ1-2, with TRBD1 identical over 9 bases. There are 14 residues in the CDR3. Germline V gives CDR1 PRHDT, CDR2 FYEKMQ (reference sequence). The junction had 5 bases not matched to a gene; V was cut back by 1 base and J by 8 bases. Variable domain in full (rest from reference TRBV13 and TRBJ1-2): AAGVIQSPRHLIKEKRETATLKCYPIPRHDTVYWYQQGPGQDPQFLISFYEKMQSDKGSIPDRFSAQQFSDYHSELNMSSLELGDSALYFCASSLVGTGFGYTFGSGTRLTVV.

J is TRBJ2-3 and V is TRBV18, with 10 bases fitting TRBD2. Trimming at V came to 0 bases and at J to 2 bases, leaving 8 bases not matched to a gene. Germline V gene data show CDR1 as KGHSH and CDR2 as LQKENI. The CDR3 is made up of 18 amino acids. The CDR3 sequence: CASSPPFSLAGDTDTQYF. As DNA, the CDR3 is TGTGCCAGCTCACCACCGTTTTCCCTAGCGGGAGACACAGATACGCAGTATTTT.

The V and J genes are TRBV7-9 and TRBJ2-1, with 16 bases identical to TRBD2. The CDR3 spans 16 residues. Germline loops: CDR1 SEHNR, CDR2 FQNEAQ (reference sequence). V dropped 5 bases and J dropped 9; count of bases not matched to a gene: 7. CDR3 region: CASSPKGTSGRVEQFF. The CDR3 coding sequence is TGTGCCAGCAGCCCAAAAGGGACTAGCGGGAGGGTTGAGCAGTTCTTC.

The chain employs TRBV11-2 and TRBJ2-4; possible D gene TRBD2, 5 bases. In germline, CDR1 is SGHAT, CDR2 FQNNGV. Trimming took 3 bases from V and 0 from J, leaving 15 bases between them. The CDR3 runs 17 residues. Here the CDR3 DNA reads TGTGCCAGCAGCTTCGGGGATCGCGGGCTAGCCAAAAACATTCAGTACTTC. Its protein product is CASSFGDRGLAKNIQYF.

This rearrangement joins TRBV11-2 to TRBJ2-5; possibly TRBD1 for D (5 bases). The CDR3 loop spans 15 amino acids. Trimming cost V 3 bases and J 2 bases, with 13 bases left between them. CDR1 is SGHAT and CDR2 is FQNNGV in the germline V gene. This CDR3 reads CASSFWGGLQETQYF. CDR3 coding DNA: TGTGCCAGCAGCTTTTGGGGCGGCTTACAAGAGACCCAGTACTTC. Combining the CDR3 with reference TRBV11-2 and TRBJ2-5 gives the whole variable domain EAGVAQSPRYKIIEKRQSVAFWCNPISGHATLYWYQQILGQGPKLLIQFQNNGVVDDSQLPKDRFSAERLKGVDSTLKIQPAKLEDSAVYLCASSFWGGLQETQYFGPGTRLLVL.

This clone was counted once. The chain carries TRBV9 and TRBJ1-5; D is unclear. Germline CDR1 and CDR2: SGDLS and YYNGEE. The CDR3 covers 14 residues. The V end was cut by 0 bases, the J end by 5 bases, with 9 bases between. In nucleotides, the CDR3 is TGTGCCAGCAGCGTAGGGGGTAGTGATCAGCCCCAGCATTTT. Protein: CASSVGGSDQPQHF.

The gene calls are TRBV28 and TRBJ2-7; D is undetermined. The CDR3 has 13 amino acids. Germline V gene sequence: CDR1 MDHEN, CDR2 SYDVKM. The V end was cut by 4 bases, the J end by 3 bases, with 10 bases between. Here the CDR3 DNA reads TGTGCCAGCAGTTCTAACACCAACTACGAGCAGTACTTC. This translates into CASSSNTNYEQYF.

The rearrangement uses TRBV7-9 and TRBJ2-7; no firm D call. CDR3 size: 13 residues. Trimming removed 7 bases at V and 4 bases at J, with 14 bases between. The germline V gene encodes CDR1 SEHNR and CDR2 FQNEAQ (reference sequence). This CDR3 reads CASTMGSGYEQYF. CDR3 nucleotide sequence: TGTGCCAGCACAATGGGAAGTGGATACGAGCAGTACTTC. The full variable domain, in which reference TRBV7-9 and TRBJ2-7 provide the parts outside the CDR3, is DTGVSQNPRHKITKRGQNVTFRCDPISEHNRLYWYRQTLGQGPEFLTYFQNEAQLEKSRLLSDRFSAERPKGSFSTLEIQRTEQGDSAMYLCASTMGSGYEQYFGPGTRLTVT.

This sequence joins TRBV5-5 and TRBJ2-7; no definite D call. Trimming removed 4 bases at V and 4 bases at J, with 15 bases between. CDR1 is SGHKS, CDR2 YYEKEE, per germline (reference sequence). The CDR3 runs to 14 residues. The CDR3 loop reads CASSPVVRQYEQYF. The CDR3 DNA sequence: TGTGCCAGCAGCCCGGTAGTCCGCCAATACGAGCAGTACTTC.

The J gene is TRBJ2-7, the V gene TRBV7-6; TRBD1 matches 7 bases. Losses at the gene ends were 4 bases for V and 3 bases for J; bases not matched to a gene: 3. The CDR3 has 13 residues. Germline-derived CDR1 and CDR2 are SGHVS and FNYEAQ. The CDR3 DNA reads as TGTGCCAGCAGCTCGGGACAGAACTACGAGCAGTACTTC. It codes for CASSSGQNYEQYF.

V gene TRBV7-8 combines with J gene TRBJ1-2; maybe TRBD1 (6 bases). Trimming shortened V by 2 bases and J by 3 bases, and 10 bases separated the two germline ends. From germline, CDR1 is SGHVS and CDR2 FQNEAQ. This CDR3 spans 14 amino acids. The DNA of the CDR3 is TGTGCCAGCAGCTTACAGGGGAACGACTATGGCTACACCTTC. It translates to CASSLQGNDYGYTF.

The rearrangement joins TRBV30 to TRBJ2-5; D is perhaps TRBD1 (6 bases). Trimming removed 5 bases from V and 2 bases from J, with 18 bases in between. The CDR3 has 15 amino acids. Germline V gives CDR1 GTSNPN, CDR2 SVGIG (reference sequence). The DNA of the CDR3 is TGTGCCTGGTCGTCAGGGACAAGTATGCAAGAGACCCAGTACTTC. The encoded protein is CAWSSGTSMQETQYF.

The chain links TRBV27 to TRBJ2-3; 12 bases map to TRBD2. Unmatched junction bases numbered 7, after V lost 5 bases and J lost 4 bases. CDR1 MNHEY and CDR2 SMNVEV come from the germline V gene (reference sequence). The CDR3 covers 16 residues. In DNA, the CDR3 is TGTGCCAGCAGTCTGGCCGGGACTAGCGGGCCAGATACGCAGTATTTT. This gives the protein CASSLAGTSGPDTQYF.